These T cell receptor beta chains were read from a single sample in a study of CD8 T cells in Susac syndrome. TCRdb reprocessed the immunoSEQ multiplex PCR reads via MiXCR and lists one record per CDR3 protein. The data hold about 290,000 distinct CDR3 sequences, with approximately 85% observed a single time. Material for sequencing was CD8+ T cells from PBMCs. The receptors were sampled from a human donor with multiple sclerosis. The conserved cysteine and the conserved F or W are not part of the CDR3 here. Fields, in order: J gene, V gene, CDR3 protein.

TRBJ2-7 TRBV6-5 ASSHRGLDEQY
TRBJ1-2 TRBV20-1 SAGPGYT
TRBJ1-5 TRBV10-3 ATKAQVGEQPQH
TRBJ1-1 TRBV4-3 ASSQEGLSTEAF
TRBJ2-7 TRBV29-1 SVEVAASYEQY
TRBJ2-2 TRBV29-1 SVVSIGELF
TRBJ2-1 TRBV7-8 ASTLGENNEQF
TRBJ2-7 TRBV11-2 ASSLETSRFTPTLFPIYEQY
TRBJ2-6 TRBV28 ASSLGRLSGANVLT
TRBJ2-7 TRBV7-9 ASSSARVSSYEQY
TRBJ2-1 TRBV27 ASRFRGSSYNEQF
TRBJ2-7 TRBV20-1 SARDPRTSVFAYEQY
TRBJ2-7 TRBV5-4 ASSFIAGKTYEQY
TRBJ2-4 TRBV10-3 AISDPGHTKNIQY
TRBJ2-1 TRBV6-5 ASSYSLGTSGINEQF
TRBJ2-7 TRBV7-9 ASSSLPGQESYEQY
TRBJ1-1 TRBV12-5 ASGPTRERGTEAF
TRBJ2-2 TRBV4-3 ASSHVGVEGGGELF
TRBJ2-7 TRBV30 AWSWGLGGAEQY
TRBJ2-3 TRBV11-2 ATRRAITDTQY
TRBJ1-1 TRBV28 ASSLGEDSEAF
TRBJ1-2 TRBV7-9 ASSLSTGGDYGYT
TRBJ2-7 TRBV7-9 ASSLAQMSFYEQY
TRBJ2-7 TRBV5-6 ASSLTFRENEQY
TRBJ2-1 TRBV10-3 AIRRPSGRAGGVYNEQF
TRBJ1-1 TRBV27 ASSQGYYYTEAF
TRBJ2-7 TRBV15 ATSTAWPNRTSLYYEQY
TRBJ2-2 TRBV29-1 SVGTGNPNTGELF
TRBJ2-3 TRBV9 ASGLAGGSTDTQY
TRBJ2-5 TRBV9 ASSVGTLAAQY
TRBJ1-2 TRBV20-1 SAHRGLGGYGYT
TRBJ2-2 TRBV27 ASSLILGSGELF
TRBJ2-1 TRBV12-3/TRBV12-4 ASSFKREGHEQF
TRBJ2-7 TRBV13 ASSLTSGKYEQY
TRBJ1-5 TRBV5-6 ASSLSSYSNQPQH
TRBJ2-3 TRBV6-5 ASSYLSGSTDTQY
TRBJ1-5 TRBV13 ASSSGDSFGNQPQH
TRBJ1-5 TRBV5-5 ASSSDRAGNQPQH
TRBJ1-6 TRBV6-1 ASIPFGRSNSPLH
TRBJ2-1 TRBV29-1 SPRTSGTNEQF